This is a list of T cell receptor beta chains from one sample in a study of T cells in Graves' hyperthyroidism and ophthalmopathy. TCRdb redid the calling of the multiplex PCR reads with MiXCR, one entry per CDR3 protein. The repertoire holds 300,000 to 450,000 distinct CDR3 sequences, with roughly 18% as singletons. The source material was blood. All receptors come from a man aged 18 to 29 with Graves' ophthalmopathy. Both conserved end residues are part of each CDR3. D genes are given only for firm matches. Clone sizes are given selectively: once, few, many, or a class where the clone is expanded.

v_call	j_call	clone_size	d_call	cdr3_nt	cdr3_aa
TRBV6-5	TRBJ1-6	NA	NA	TGTGCCAGCAGCCACTCGAGTTGGGGGTACCCCCTCCACTTT	CASSHSSWGYPLHF
TRBV2	TRBJ1-2	many	NA	TGTGCCAGCAATACAGATAACTATGGCTACACCTTC	CASNTDNYGYTF
TRBV28	TRBJ2-5	many	TRBD1	TGTGCCAGCAGTCGCAGACAGGGTTTCCGGGAGACCCAGTACTTC	CASSRRQGFRETQYF
TRBV27	TRBJ1-2	many	NA	TGTGCCAGCAGTTTAGGGCGGGCAGCTGGCTACACCTTC	CASSLGRAAGYTF
TRBV7-2	TRBJ1-1	many	TRBD1	TGTGCCAGCAGCTTTGGTGACAGGGCGTCCGGAGCTTTCTTT	CASSFGDRASGAFF
TRBV29-1	TRBJ2-3	NA	NA	TGCAGCGTTGCCCAGGGCCTTAGCACAGATACGCAGTATTTT	CSVAQGLSTDTQYF
TRBV29-1	TRBJ2-2	NA	NA	TGCAGCGTGACCGGGGCGTCCGGGGAGCTGTTTTTT	CSVTGASGELFF
TRBV4-1	TRBJ1-6	once	NA	TGCGCCAGCAGCCAACCGGGGAGACACTATAATTCACCCCTCCACTTT	CASSQPGRHYNSPLHF
TRBV10-2	TRBJ2-1	NA	TRBD1	TGCGCCAGCAGGGACAGGGGGGAAGGCGATGAGCAGTTCTTC	CASRDRGEGDEQFF
TRBV2	TRBJ2-7	many	NA	TGTGCCAGCAGTCACCCCCAAGCACCTACTTACGAGCAGTACTTC	CASSHPQAPTYEQYF
TRBV9	TRBJ2-1	many	NA	TGTGCCAGCAGCGTAGGGGGGGGGCCAAACAATGAGCAGTTCTTC	CASSVGGGPNNEQFF
TRBV28	TRBJ2-1	many	TRBD2	TGTGCCAGCAGTTTCCCCTCTAGCGGGGGAATTGAGCAGTTCTTC	CASSFPSSGGIEQFF
TRBV28	TRBJ1-2	many	NA	TGTGCCAGCAGTTTATCTGTCCCACTTAACTATGGCTACACCTTC	CASSLSVPLNYGYTF
TRBV27	TRBJ1-3	few	TRBD1	TGTGCCAGCAGAAGACAGGGAGCTACTGATTTAAGCTCTGGAAACACCATATATTTT	CASRRQGATDLSSGNTIYF
TRBV20-1	TRBJ2-3	few	NA	TGCAGTGCTAGGCGGGAACGACTCGGATATACGCAGTATTTT	CSARRERLGYTQYF
TRBV20-1	TRBJ2-3	NA	TRBD2	TGCAGTCCCCTAGCGGGATCTGGCACAGATACGCAGTATTTT	CSPLAGSGTDTQYF
TRBV24-1	TRBJ2-4	few	TRBD1	TGTGCCACCAGTGATAGCAACCAGGGGGTGCACATTCAGTACTTC	CATSDSNQGVHIQYF
TRBV11-1	TRBJ1-1	many	NA	TGTGCCAGCAGCTTAGGGCAGGGTGGTGAAGCTTTCTTT	CASSLGQGGEAFF
TRBV7-9	TRBJ1-3	NA	NA	TGTGCCAGCAGCCATCCGGGGGGGTCGGGAAACACCATATATTTT	CASSHPGGSGNTIYF
TRBV14	TRBJ2-7	few	NA	TGTGCCAGCGGACGGCTATCGTCCGAGCAGTACTTC	CASGRLSSEQYF
TRBV12-3/TRBV12-4	TRBJ1-1	many	NA	TGTGCCAGCAGGACATCCGGGACTTCGAACACTGAAGCTTTCTTT	CASRTSGTSNTEAFF
TRBV7-3	TRBJ2-1	NA	TRBD2	TGTGCCAGCAGCGAAACCGGGACTAGCGGGGGGGCCCTTTACAATGAGCAGTTCTTC	CASSETGTSGGALYNEQFF
TRBV20-1	TRBJ2-7	few	NA	TGCAGTGCTAGAGATTGGGGACACGAGCAGTACTTC	CSARDWGHEQYF
TRBV6-1	TRBJ2-3	many	TRBD2	TGTGCCAGCAAAACGGGGGGGAGTGCAGATACGCAGTATTTT	CASKTGGSADTQYF
TRBV4-2	TRBJ1-3	NA	NA	TGTGCCAGCACCTCCCCCGGGGCCTCTGGAAACACCATATATTTT	CASTSPGASGNTIYF
TRBV20-1	TRBJ1-1	many	NA	TGCAGTGCTAGAGTGAGGACTGAAGCTTTCTTT	CSARVRTEAFF
TRBV3-1	TRBJ1-5	many	TRBD1	TGTGCCAGCTCAGGGTCAGGGGGCGGTCAGCCCCAGCATTTT	CASSGSGGGQPQHF
TRBV20-1	TRBJ1-2	few	NA	TGCAGTGCTACTGGGAGAAACGACAGAACATATGGCTACACCTTC	CSATGRNDRTYGYTF
TRBV29-1	TRBJ2-6	NA	NA	TGCAGCGTTGCTCTTGGGGCCAACGTCCTGACTTTC	CSVALGANVLTF
TRBV24-1	TRBJ1-2	many	NA	TGTGCCACCAGTGATTCTCGGGATGAACAGAACTATGGCTACACCTTC	CATSDSRDEQNYGYTF
TRBV18	TRBJ1-1	NA	TRBD1	TGTGCCAGCTCACGCGGACAGGGCGATGGGGGGCTTGAAGCTTTCTTT	CASSRGQGDGGLEAFF
TRBV11-2	TRBJ2-7	many	NA	TGTGCCAGCAGGTCTCGAAAGCAGGGACCTTGGGGAACCTACGAGCAGTACTTC	CASRSRKQGPWGTYEQYF
TRBV4-1	TRBJ2-5	NA	NA	TGCGCCAGCAGCCTAGGGGGGGCAGGTCAAGAGACCCAGTACTTC	CASSLGGAGQETQYF
TRBV11-2	TRBJ1-1	many	NA	TGTGCCAGCAGCTTAGGGCTTAACTCAGATGAAGCTTTCTTT	CASSLGLNSDEAFF
TRBV6-2/TRBV6-3	TRBJ1-5	many	TRBD1	TGTGCCAGCAGCTCCGGGACAGGGAGTCAGCCCCAGCATTTT	CASSSGTGSQPQHF
TRBV19	TRBJ1-1	NA	NA	TGTGCCAGTAGCCCGAGACAGTTTGAAGCTTTCTTT	CASSPRQFEAFF
TRBV3-1	TRBJ1-1	many	NA	TGTGCCAGCAGCCAAGATGTGACAGACGGAGAAGCTTTCTTT	CASSQDVTDGEAFF
TRBV7-9	TRBJ1-5	NA	NA	TGTGCCAGCAGCTTCAACTCCCAGGCCCAGCATTTT	CASSFNSQAQHF
TRBV5-1	TRBJ1-1	many	NA	TGCGCCAGCCAAGCGGGGGCTGAAGCTTTCTTT	CASQAGAEAFF
TRBV6-1	TRBJ1-2	NA	NA	TGTGCCAGCCGTCCGGCATCTAACTATGGCTACACCTTC	CASRPASNYGYTF
TRBV7-6	TRBJ2-7	NA	NA	TGTGCCAGCAGCTCGGACTCAAACGAGCAGTACTTC	CASSSDSNEQYF
TRBV6-1	TRBJ2-7	many	NA	TGTGCCAGCAGTGCCCAGGTTGGGGCACAGGACGAGCAGTACTTC	CASSAQVGAQDEQYF
TRBV6-1	TRBJ2-7	NA	NA	TGTGCCAGCAGCCCCCCCCCTAGGGGGGCGGGAGTTTACGAGCAGTACTTC	CASSPPPRGAGVYEQYF
TRBV19	TRBJ1-5	few	NA	TGTGCCAGTAGTACCCAGGACCGGGGGAGCAATCAGCCCCAGCATTTT	CASSTQDRGSNQPQHF
TRBV29-1	TRBJ2-7	NA	NA	TGCAGCGTTGAGTTCGAATACGAGCAGTACTTC	CSVEFEYEQYF
TRBV10-2	TRBJ2-7	NA	NA	TGCGCCAGCAGTGTTGCCCAGGGCGAGCAGTACTTC	CASSVAQGEQYF
TRBV29-1	TRBJ2-1	NA	TRBD2	TGCAGCGTTGGGGGGGGGACCCGTGAGCAGTTCTTC	CSVGGGTREQFF
TRBV6-1	TRBJ2-7	NA	NA	TGTGCCACCCGAGGACTCGAATGGTACGAGCAGTACTTC	CATRGLEWYEQYF
TRBV6-1	TRBJ2-5	NA	TRBD1	TGTGCCAGCAGTGGACCTACAGGGGGCGCGGAGACCCAGTACTTC	CASSGPTGGAETQYF
TRBV7-9	TRBJ2-6	NA	NA	TGTGCCAGCAGTCGGGACTCACCGTCCTCTGGGGCCAACGTCCTGACTTTC	CASSRDSPSSGANVLTF
TRBV7-8	TRBJ2-1	many	NA	TGTGCCAGCAGCGATCAGGTACCCCCATACAATGAGCAGTTCTTC	CASSDQVPPYNEQFF
TRBV19	TRBJ1-4	NA	NA	TGTGCCAGTAGATCGGAGGATAATGAAAAACTGTTTTTT	CASRSEDNEKLFF
TRBV7-2	TRBJ1-5	many	NA	TGTGCCAGCACCTGGGGCAGGGGAGGGAATCAGCCCCAGCATTTT	CASTWGRGGNQPQHF
TRBV7-2	TRBJ2-1	NA	NA	TGTGCCAGCAGCTTAGCCGGGCGGGGTGAGCAGTTCTTC	CASSLAGRGEQFF